Listed here are 20 T cell receptor beta chains from one sample, sequenced in a study of shared clonotypes between healthy human individuals. Generated by immunoSEQ multiplex PCR, the TCRdb table keeps only in-frame clones and is missing some. The sample shows 2.3 million or so clones, about 92% of them seen only once. The sequenced sample was naive CD4+ T cells from PBMCs. Regarding subset: CD45RA+ positively selected. Every receptor here comes from a man between 18 and 29 years old in good health. Some clones in this sample may be carry-over from other donors' samples.

The genes are TRBV9 and TRBJ2-7; TRBD1 aligns across 9 bases. V lost 0 bases, J lost 7 bases, and 8 bases stayed unmatched. The CDR3 totals 15 residues. Per germline, CDR1 SGDLS and CDR2 YYNGEE. CDR3 nucleotides: TGTGCCAGCAGCGTAGCGGGACAGGGAGGGTCGGAGCAGTACTTC. This codes for CASSVAGQGGSEQYF.

This chain uses TRBV7-9 with TRBJ2-1, with 9 bases that match TRBD1. V dropped 4 bases and J dropped 3; count of bases not matched to a gene: 1. Looked up from germline, CDR1 is SEHNR and CDR2 is FQNEAQ (reference sequence). The CDR3 sequence is 14 residues long. The DNA for the CDR3 is TGTGCCAGCAGCTGGACAGGGGACTACAATGAGCAGTTCTTC. Amino acids: CASSWTGDYNEQFF.

The V call is TRBV19, the J call TRBJ1-1; D uncertain. The CDR3 extends over 11 amino acids. Germline V gene data show CDR1 as LNHDA and CDR2 as SQIVND (reference sequence). The V end was cut by 5 bases, the J end by 5 bases, with 6 bases between. This CDR3 reads CASSVRTEAFF. CDR3 nucleotide sequence: TGTGCCAGTAGTGTCCGGACTGAAGCTTTCTTT.

This clone has more than one count but fewer than ten. This sample also contains other DNA sequences that code for the same CDR3. The V gene is TRBV27, the J gene TRBJ2-7; 9 nucleotides match TRBD2. Trimming cost V 6 bases and J 1 base; bases outside gene matches: 1. The CDR3 sequence is 13 residues long. The V gene's germline CDR1 is MNHEY and CDR2 SMNVEV (reference sequence). The CDR3 sequence is CASRLAGSYEQYF. CDR3 in DNA: TGTGCCAGCAGGCTAGCGGGGTCCTACGAGCAGTACTTC.

This chain uses TRBV25-1 with TRBJ2-3; 9 positions agree with TRBD2. V lost 1 base, J lost 2 bases, and 4 bases stayed unmatched. CDR3 size: 16 residues. CDR1 MGHDK and CDR2 SYGVNS come from the germline V gene. The CDR3 loop reads CASSEFLAGSTDTQYF. In DNA form, the CDR3 reads TGTGCCAGCAGTGAATTTCTAGCGGGGTCCACAGATACGCAGTATTTT.

This clone has a single count. J is TRBJ2-6 and V is TRBV5-1; D might be TRBD1 or TRBD2, each matching 5 bases. V gave up 5 bases and J gave up 0 bases, with 12 bases separating them. There are 16 residues in the CDR3. Germline CDR1 and CDR2: SGHRS and YFSETQ. Here the CDR3 DNA reads TGCGCCAGCAGACGAGAGGGGACCTCTGGGGCCAACGTCCTGACTTTC. It specifies CASRREGTSGANVLTF. Full variable domain (rest looked up from reference TRBV5-1 and TRBJ2-6): KAGVTQTPRYLIKTRGQQVTLSCSPISGHRSVSWYQQTPGQGLQFLFEYFSETQRNKGNFPGRFSGRQFSNSRSEMNVSTLELGDSALYLCASRREGTSGANVLTFGAGSRLTVL.

V gene TRBV7-9 combines with J gene TRBJ2-5; the D gene is possibly TRBD2 (6 bases). V gave up 5 bases and J gave up 5 bases, with 18 bases separating them. The germline V gene encodes CDR1 SEHNR and CDR2 FQNEAQ (reference sequence). The CDR3 is made up of 15 amino acids. This chain's CDR3 is CASSRSSAGGETQYF. The CDR3 nucleotides read TGTGCCAGCAGCCGAAGCTCAGCCGGAGGGGAGACCCAGTACTTC.

The chain recombines TRBV2 with TRBJ2-5; TRBD1 might be the D (5 bases). The V end was cut by 7 bases, the J end by 4 bases, with 13 bases between. Germline CDR1 is SNHLY and CDR2 is FYNNEI. This CDR3 comprises 13 residues. The CDR3 region is CASTLGAAETQYF. CDR3 DNA: TGTGCCAGCACTCTAGGGGCGGCAGAGACCCAGTACTTC.

The chain employs TRBV2 and TRBJ1-4, with D perhaps matching TRBD1 (5 bases). V lost 6 bases to trimming and J lost 10 bases, with 21 bases between them. The length of the CDR3 is 15 residues. The germline CDR1 and CDR2 sequences are SNHLY and FYNNEI. Written as DNA, the CDR3 is TGTGCCAGCAGCGTTTCCGGGACCGACGGGCGAAAACTGTTTTTT. Encoded protein: CASSVSGTDGRKLFF.

The chain has TRBV28 and TRBJ1-4; D gene unclear. Germline V gene lookup returns CDR1 MDHEN and CDR2 SYDVKM. The CDR3 contains 14 residues. Trimming took off 4 bases at V and 5 bases at J, with 11 bases between the two ends. CDR3 region: CASSSEYINEKLFF. In DNA form, the CDR3 reads TGTGCCAGCAGTTCAGAGTATATAAATGAAAAACTGTTTTTT.

This clone was seen once. The chain joins TRBV4-1 to TRBJ1-2; 9 bases are a match to TRBD1. The trim removed 3 bases at V and 4 bases at J, leaving 6 bases unmatched. CDR1 and CDR2 (germline): MGHRA, YSYEKL. This CDR3 is built from 15 residues. CDR3 residues: CASSHGDRELYGYTF. CDR3 DNA: TGCGCCAGCAGCCATGGGGACAGGGAACTCTATGGCTACACCTTC.

This sequence joins TRBV7-6 and TRBJ2-7; 12 bases are shared with TRBD1. CDR1 is SGHVS and CDR2 is FNYEAQ in the germline V gene. This CDR3 is built from 15 residues. V was clipped by 1 base and J by 4 bases; unmatched bases: 2. In DNA form, the CDR3 reads TGTGCCAGCAGCTTAGGGGACAGGGGGCGGTACGAGCAGTACTTC. Protein product: CASSLGDRGRYEQYF.

The chain combines TRBV28 with TRBJ2-7; D might be TRBD1 or TRBD2, each matching 5 bases. The V and J ends lost 7 bases and 5 bases respectively, with 18 bases between them. The CDR3 loop spans 14 amino acids. Per germline, CDR1 MDHEN and CDR2 SYDVKM. CDR3 residues: CASTPETASHEQYF. CDR3 DNA: TGTGCCAGCACCCCCGAGACAGCTAGCCACGAGCAGTACTTC.

V and J are TRBV6-6 and TRBJ2-7; TRBD1 might be the D (6 bases). Deletions cut 0 bases from V and 5 bases from J, with 14 bases between. The CDR3 runs to 15 residues. CDR1 and CDR2 (germline): MNHNY, SVGAGI (reference sequence). CDR3 amino acids: CASSYSTGEGDEQYF. The DNA of the CDR3 is TGTGCCAGCAGTTACTCGACAGGTGAAGGTGACGAGCAGTACTTC.

The V and J genes are TRBV5-8 and TRBJ1-2, with a weak D call TRBD1 (6 bases). Between the trimmed V and J ends, which lost 2 bases and 7 bases, there was a span of 18 bases. There are 15 residues in the CDR3. CDR1 and CDR2 (germline): SGHTS, YDEGEE. The CDR3 nucleotides are TGTGCCAGCAGCTTCCCTGGGTTGGGGGCGGCTGGCTACACCTTC. As protein: CASSFPGLGAAGYTF.

A remark on this clone: The sample holds other DNA sequences that translate to the same CDR3. This chain uses TRBV28 with TRBJ2-7; 7 bases are shared with TRBD1. Looked up from germline, CDR1 is MDHEN and CDR2 is SYDVKM. V shed 3 bases, J shed 2 bases, and the junction held 4 bases outside the gene matches. CDR3 length: 14 residues. DNA for the CDR3: TGTGCCAGCAGTTTCGGACAGGCGACCTACGAGCAGTACTTC. Translating gives CASSFGQATYEQYF.

The chain uses TRBV29-1 and TRBJ1-1, with 11 bases aligning to TRBD1. This CDR3 has 13 residues. The V and J ends lost 8 bases and 4 bases, in that order; junction bases with no gene match: 6. CDR1 and CDR2 from the germline V gene are SQVTM and ANQGSEA. Here the CDR3 reads CSYWTGGVTEAFF. CDR3 DNA sequence: TGCAGCTACTGGACAGGGGGCGTCACTGAAGCTTTCTTT.

The chain uses TRBV19 and TRBJ2-5; TRBD2 matches 12 bases. The CDR3 loop spans 14 amino acids. J lost 5 bases, V lost 6 bases, and 4 bases had no gene match. Germline lookup yields CDR1 LNHDA and CDR2 SQIVND (reference sequence). The CDR3 is CASRTSGRRETQYF. CDR3 DNA: TGTGCCAGTAGGACTAGCGGGAGACGGGAGACCCAGTACTTC.

The chain uses TRBV27 and TRBJ1-4; 9 bases align to TRBD1. The germline CDR1 and CDR2 sequences are MNHEY and SMNVEV (reference sequence). V gave up 6 bases and J gave up 5 bases; unmatched junction bases: 4. CDR3 length: 14 residues. CDR3 DNA: TGTGCCAGCAGGCTACAGGGGGCAAATGAAAAACTGTTTTTT. As protein: CASRLQGANEKLFF.

Of note for this clone: The same CDR3 can be traced to other DNA sequences in this sample. The chain's CDR3 is CASSLGGMNTEAFF. In nucleotides, the CDR3 is TGTGCCAGCAGCCTCGGGGGCATGAACACTGAAGCTTTCTTT. The V call is TRBV11-2, the J call TRBJ1-1, with D maybe TRBD1 (6 bases). CDR1 is SGHAT and CDR2 is FQNNGV in the germline V gene. V dropped 5 bases and J dropped 0 bases, with 10 bases sitting between them. CDR3 length: 14 residues.